One sample yielded the 8 T cell receptor beta chains listed below, sequenced in a study of tumor and adjacent non-tumor tissue in lung cancer (dated by TCRdb to 2016 to 2019). RNA was extracted from bulk unsorted tissue and checked for quality with a NanoDrop ND-1000 and an Agilent 2100. Library preparation employed multiplex PCR. Sequencing relied on an Illumina HiSeq 2500. TCRbeta libraries were built by three rounds of nested PCR using primers (Table S4), following protocols modified from ARM-PCR. The public reads were run again by TCRdb, first through fastp at Q25 and then through MiXCR, and only productive beta chains were kept. All rows with the same CDR3 protein become a single entry with the most common DNA and genes. Across this sample there are tens of thousands of distinct CDR3 sequences, with roughly 80% seen only once. The ten most abundant clones make up about an eighth of the sample.

The sample consisted of lung tumor tissue. The receptor source for this set is a woman in her fifties or sixties with non-small cell lung cancer.

A remark on this clonotype: The germline gene is not matched at one end of the junction; a read error may be the cause. The gene calls are TRBV11-2 and TRBJ1-5; the D is unclear. CDR1 and CDR2 (germline): SGHAT, FQNNGV. The CDR3 spans 13 residues. The CDR3 coding sequence is TGTACCAGCGACCTGCGACCCGATCAGCCCCAGCATTTT. The encoded protein is CTSDLRPDQPQHF.

Of note for this clonotype: Relative to the germline gene, one junction end is altered; a read error may explain this. The V call is TRBV4-1, the J call TRBJ2-4, with D possibly matching TRBD2 (6 bases). Germline-derived CDR1 and CDR2 are MGHRA and YSYEKL. The CDR3 sequence is 17 residues long. CDR3 bases: TGCACCAGCAGCCCCGGCGGGGTGAGTGGCGGCGAAAACATTCAGTACTTC. This sequence encodes CTSSPGGVSGGENIQYF.

This clonotype was seen just once. The junction and the germline gene differ at one end; a read error may be behind it. This chain joins TRBV29-1 and TRBJ2-5; the D gene is possibly TRBD2 (5 bases). CDR1 and CDR2 from the germline V gene are SQVTM and ANQGSEA. This CDR3 comprises 14 residues. The CDR3 DNA is TGCTGCGTTGAGAGTCAGGAGGATTGGCAGAGCCAGTACTTC. It translates to CCVESQEDWQSQYF.

Concerning this clonotype: Relative to the germline gene, one junction end is altered; a read error may explain this. The J gene is TRBJ1-1, the V gene TRBV20-1; D not certain. In germline, CDR1 is DFQATT, CDR2 SNEGSKA (reference sequence). The CDR3 length is 14 residues. The CDR3 bases are TGCAGTACTACCTATCATAAGACAAACACCGAAGCTTTCTTT. Its translation is CSTTYHKTNTEAFF.

V is TRBV28 and J is TRBJ2-3, with TRBD2 matching over 7 bases. This CDR3 is built from 16 residues. Germline CDR1 and CDR2: MDHEN and SYDVKM. V shed 9 bases and J 0 bases; nucleotides not matched to a gene: 12. In DNA form, the CDR3 reads TGTGCCAGTGGACCAGCGGGGACCCTTAGCACAGATACGCAGTATTTT. Residues: CASGPAGTLSTDTQYF.

This clonotype showed up just a few times. This may come from a read error, since a much larger clone is one base off. The V and J genes are TRBV11-2 and TRBJ2-2; D may correspond to TRBD1 or TRBD2 (5 bases each). CDR1 and CDR2 (germline): SGHAT, FQNNGV. The CDR3 length is 14 residues. The DNA of the CDR3 is TGTGCCAGCAGCCGCGCTGCGGCGGCCAGGGAGCCGTTTTTT. Translating gives CASSRAAAAREPFF. Combining the CDR3 with reference TRBV11-2 and TRBJ2-2 gives the whole variable domain EAGVAQSPRYKIIEKRQSVAFWCNPISGHATLYWYQQILGQGPKLLIQFQNNGVVDDSQLPKDRFSAERLKGVDSTLKIQPAKLEDSAVYLCASSRAAAAREPFFGEGSRLTVL.

A remark on this clonotype: The germline gene is not matched at one end of the junction; a read error may be the cause. V is TRBV24-1 and J is TRBJ2-7, with 9 bases fitting TRBD2. Germline V CDR1 and CDR2: KGHDR, SFDVKD. This CDR3 contains 15 residues. The CDR3 nucleotides read TGTGTCACCGGTGACTCTAGCGGGGACCCCTACGAGCAGTACTTC. Encoded protein: CVTGDSSGDPYEQYF.

Turning to this clonotype: A much larger clone lies one base from this, so it may be a read error. This is likely a read error, given that the CDR3 carries no conserved phenylalanine or tryptophan at its end. The chain links TRBV28 to TRBJ1-2; D is ambiguous. Trimming took 6 bases from V and 4 from J, leaving 12 bases between them. The CDR3 totals 13 residues. Germline CDR1 is MDHEN and CDR2 is SYDVKM. CDR3 residues: CASSFRGGYGYTL. In DNA form, the CDR3 reads TGTGCCAGCAGCTTCCGGGGAGGCTATGGCTACACCTTA.